The source of this TCR beta chain is a study of shared clonotypes between healthy human individuals. Data came from immunoSEQ multiplex PCR; TCRdb stores just in-frame clones and leaves some out. The sample gives some 1 million clones, around 75% of which show up once; roughly 1.5% is in the top ten. The CDR3 consists of 14 residues. V was clipped by 0 bases and J by 14 bases; unmatched bases: 9. The germline V gene has CDR1 MNHEY and CDR2 SMNVEV (reference sequence). This TCR was sampled from a man aged 18 to 35 in good health. V and J are TRBV27 and TRBJ1-2, with TRBD1 matching 10 bases. The material sequenced was memory CD4+ T cells sorted from blood. Subset: CD45RA-negative fraction. The CDR3 reads CASSLSGQGKRVTF. As DNA, the CDR3 is TGTGCCAGCAGTTTATCGGGACAGGGGAAAAGGGTAACCTTC.